This TCR beta chain was recovered during a study of T cell responses to AZD1222 COVID-19 vaccine. Overall study context: The analysis combined second doses at about 4 or about 12 weeks.

Findings and caveats of the study: White British donors predominated, females outnumbered males, and clonal diversity was possibly underestimated. The number of AZD1222 recipients seropositive at baseline was only 5 to 7. Spike was spanned by vaccine-associated CD4 TCRs, with dominance at 160-218 and 743-854.

Trimming shortened V by 2 bases and J by 3 bases, and 10 bases separated the two germline ends. Per the germline V gene, CDR1 is GTSNPN and CDR2 is SVGIG (reference sequence). The CDR3 totals 14 residues. As regards this clone: No antigen is known for it.

Profiled with immunoSEQ multiplex PCR; TCRdb holds only in-frame clones, not every one. The profile covers some 170,000 clones, with approximately 92% appearing a single time and 2.6% taken by the ten largest. The sample in question was peripheral blood, obtained on day 0 of AZD1222 vaccination. The chain links TRBV30 to TRBJ1-4, with D perhaps matching TRBD1 (5 bases). This sequence originates from an adult in good health. The CDR3, as DNA: TGTGCCTGGAGTCAAGGGGACGCTAATGAAAAACTGTTTTTT. It codes for CAWSQGDANEKLFF.